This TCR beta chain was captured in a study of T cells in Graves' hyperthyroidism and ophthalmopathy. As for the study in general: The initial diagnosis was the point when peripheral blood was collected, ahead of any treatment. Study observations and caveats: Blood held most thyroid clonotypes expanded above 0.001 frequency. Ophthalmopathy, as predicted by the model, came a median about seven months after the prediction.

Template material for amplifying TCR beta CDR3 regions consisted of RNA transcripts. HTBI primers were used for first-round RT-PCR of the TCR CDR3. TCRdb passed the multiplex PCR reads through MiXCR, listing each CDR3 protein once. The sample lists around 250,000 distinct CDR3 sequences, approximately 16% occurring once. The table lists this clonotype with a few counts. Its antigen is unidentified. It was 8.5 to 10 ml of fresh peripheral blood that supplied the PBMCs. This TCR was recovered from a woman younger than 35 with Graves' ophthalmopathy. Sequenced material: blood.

The CDR3 DNA reads as TGCAGTGCCTTGACAGGCTCTGGGGCCAACGTCCTGACTTTC. It specifies CSALTGSGANVLTF. The J gene is TRBJ2-6, the V gene TRBV20-1, with a weak D call TRBD1 (6 bases). Trimming removed 6 bases at V and 0 bases at J, with 9 bases between. The CDR3 loop spans 14 amino acids. CDR1 and CDR2 (germline): DFQATT, SNEGSKA (reference sequence).